One sample yielded the 23 T cell receptor beta chains listed below, sequenced in a study of T cell clones after liver transplantation. Produced via immunoSEQ multiplex PCR; TCRdb's table is partial and in-frame only. The sample lists roughly 67,000 clones, over 90% occurring once. The material sequenced was CD4+ T cells from blood, taken roughly 25 months after liver transplant. These TCRs come from a human patient who received a liver transplant. These T cells may partly come from the graft donor.

The chain is built from TRBV28 and TRBJ1-4; D perhaps matches TRBD1 (6 bases). The CDR3 spans 12 residues. The germline V and J ends were trimmed by 8 bases and 7 bases, with 11 bases remaining between them. Germline assignment: CDR1 MDHEN and CDR2 SYDVKM. DNA of the CDR3: TGTGCCAGCCAACAGGGCGGTGAAAAACTGTTTTTT. Translated, it gives CASQQGGEKLFF.

The chain links TRBV2 to TRBJ1-1; 9 bases map to TRBD1. With 8 bases clipped from V and 0 bases from J, the junction kept 4 bases outside the gene matches. The CDR3 totals 14 residues. CDR1 SNHLY and CDR2 FYNNEI come from the germline V gene. CDR3 in amino acids: CASDGTGLNTEAFF. The DNA of the CDR3 is TGTGCCAGCGACGGGACAGGGTTGAACACTGAAGCTTTCTTT.

V and J are TRBV18 and TRBJ2-7, with 10 positions matching TRBD1. V gave up 2 bases and J gave up 3 bases; unmatched junction bases: 4. Germline CDR1 reads KGHSH; CDR2 reads LQKENI. The CDR3 runs 15 residues. The CDR3 region is CASSPRTGGNYEQYF. In DNA form, the CDR3 reads TGTGCCAGCTCACCAAGGACAGGGGGAAACTACGAGCAGTACTTC. Filled out from reference TRBV18 and TRBJ2-7, the complete variable domain reads NAGVMQNPRHLVRRRGQEARLRCSPMKGHSHVYWYRQLPEEGLKFMVYLQKENIIDESGMPKERFSAEFPKEGPSILRIQQVVRGDSAAYFCASSPRTGGNYEQYFGPGTRLTVT.

This clone has a single count. V and J are TRBV6-1 and TRBJ1-5; no reliable D call. The CDR3 contains 13 residues. Deletions cut 2 bases from V and 2 bases from J, with 4 bases between. Germline CDR1 is MNHNS and CDR2 is SASEGT. CDR3 loop: CASSESGNQPQHF. CDR3 sequence (DNA): TGTGCCAGCAGTGAAAGTGGCAATCAGCCCCAGCATTTT.

The rearrangement uses TRBV7-8 and TRBJ2-7; D unclear. Germline loops: CDR1 SGHVS, CDR2 FQNEAQ. This CDR3 spans 13 amino acids. The ends were cut back, 5 bases at V and 4 bases at J, with 12 bases in the middle. In DNA form, the CDR3 reads TGTGCCAGCAGCCAAAGGACCGTTTACGAGCAGTACTTC. This translates into CASSQRTVYEQYF.

The J gene is TRBJ2-5, the V gene TRBV7-7; no clear D gene. V shed 1 base and J shed 0 bases, with 6 bases lying between them. The germline gives CDR1 SSHAT, CDR2 FNYEAQ (reference sequence). The CDR3 contains 14 residues. CDR3: CASSLGGDQETQYF. The CDR3, as DNA: TGTGCCAGCAGCTTAGGTGGAGACCAAGAGACCCAGTACTTC.

V gene TRBV6-6 combines with J gene TRBJ2-7, with 10 nucleotides matching TRBD1. CDR1 and CDR2 (germline): MNHNY, SVGAGI (reference sequence). CDR3 length equals 15 residues. The trim removed 6 bases at V and 6 bases at J, leaving 11 bases unmatched. The CDR3 DNA sequence: TGTGCCAGCAGACTATTGGGGACAGGGGATCCCGAGCAGTACTTC. It encodes CASRLLGTGDPEQYF.

This chain uses TRBV7-2 with TRBJ2-7; 9 bases agree with TRBD1. The CDR3 length is 15 residues. The germline V gene encodes CDR1 SGHTA and CDR2 FQGNSA. V shed 1 base, J shed 3 bases, and the junction held 4 bases outside the gene matches. The CDR3 DNA follows: TGTGCCAGCAGCTTAGAGGGACAGGGTCACTACGAGCAGTACTTC. It encodes CASSLEGQGHYEQYF.

The chain is built from TRBV9 and TRBJ2-1; D is possibly TRBD2 (5 bases). Germline V lookup: CDR1 SGDLS, CDR2 YYNGEE. This CDR3 has 13 amino acids. V lost 4 bases to trimming and J lost 4 bases, with 9 bases between them. CDR3 bases: TGTGCCAGCAGCCAGAGGGAATACAATGAGCAGTTCTTC. Residues: CASSQREYNEQFF. The full variable domain, its missing parts supplied by reference TRBV9 and TRBJ2-1, is DSGVTQTPKHLITATGQRVTLRCSPRSGDLSVYWYQQSLDQGLQFLIQYYNGEERAKGNILERFSAQQFPDLHSELNLSSLELGDSALYFCASSQREYNEQFFGPGTRLTVL.

The rearrangement links TRBV11-3 to TRBJ2-1; 8 bases align to TRBD1. Losses at the gene ends were 1 base for V and 14 bases for J; bases not matched to a gene: 13. The CDR3 sequence is 15 residues long. CDR1 SGHNT and CDR2 YENEEA come from the germline V gene. Here the CDR3 reads CASSLGGPQGAEKFF. The CDR3 DNA is TGTGCCAGCAGCTTAGGGGGGCCCCAGGGGGCGGAAAAGTTCTTC.

This chain links TRBV10-3 with TRBJ2-7, with D hard to call. The germline V and J ends were trimmed by 4 bases and 8 bases, with 15 bases remaining between them. Germline V gene sequence: CDR1 ENHRY, CDR2 SYGVKD. The CDR3 is made up of 13 amino acids. The CDR3 is CAISVTEQGKQYF. CDR3 coding DNA: TGTGCCATCAGTGTGACTGAGCAAGGGAAGCAGTACTTC.

V and J are TRBV6-6 and TRBJ2-7, with 7 bases that match TRBD2. The CDR3 covers 13 residues. The V gene end was trimmed by 11 bases and the J gene end by 3 bases; junction bases not matched to a gene: 10. Looked up from germline, CDR1 is MNHNY and CDR2 is SVGAGI (reference sequence). The CDR3 nucleotides are TGTGCCGCCAAATCGGGGGGTCTCTACGAGCAGTACTTC. Translation gives CAAKSGGLYEQYF.

The rearrangement links TRBV6-5 to TRBJ2-7; tentatively, D is TRBD1 (6 bases). CDR1 and CDR2 from the germline V gene are MNHEY and SVGAGI. V lost 7 bases, J lost 3 bases, and 19 bases lay in between. The CDR3 sequence is 15 residues long. CDR3 sequence (DNA): TGTGCCAGCAAACTACAGGGAATGGGAATCTACGAGCAGTACTTC. This translates into CASKLQGMGIYEQYF.

This chain joins TRBV7-9 and TRBJ2-1; D tentatively fits TRBD1 or TRBD2 (5 bases each). V was trimmed by 4 bases and J by 3 bases, leaving 10 bases between them. The CDR3 has 14 residues. Germline V gene data show CDR1 as SEHNR and CDR2 as FQNEAQ (reference sequence). As DNA, the CDR3 is TGTGCCAGCAGCTCCAGAGGGGACTACAATGAGCAGTTCTTC. Translated: CASSSRGDYNEQFF.

The chain has TRBV9 and TRBJ2-2; tentatively, D is TRBD2 (5 bases). The CDR3 extends over 14 amino acids. The germline CDR1 and CDR2 sequences are SGDLS and YYNGEE. V was cut by 4 bases and J by 2 bases, with 9 bases left in between. DNA for the CDR3: TGTGCCAGCAGCCGGACTCTTAACACCGGGGAGCTGTTTTTT. This encodes CASSRTLNTGELFF.

The chain recombines TRBV29-1 with TRBJ1-1; the D gene is possibly TRBD1 (5 bases). CDR1 and CDR2 (germline): SQVTM, ANQGSEA. The length of the CDR3 is 11 residues. Here the CDR3 DNA reads TGCGCGAGTCTGGGGGAAACTGAAGCTTTCTTT. This encodes CASLGETEAFF. The whole variable domain, filled in from reference TRBV29-1 and TRBJ1-1, reads SAVISQKPSRDICQRGTSLTIQCQVDSQVTMMFWYRQQPGQSLTLIATANQGSEATYESGFVIDKFPISRPNLTFSTLTVSNMSPEDSSIYLCASLGETEAFFGQGTRLTVV.

The gene calls are TRBV7-6 and TRBJ1-1; D may be TRBD1 (6 bases). The CDR3 contains 15 residues. Germline loops: CDR1 SGHVS, CDR2 FNYEAQ. With 4 bases removed from V and 0 bases from J, the gap between germline ends came to 12 bases. This CDR3 reads CASSSLGGLNTEAFF. The CDR3 nucleotides are TGTGCCAGCAGCTCCCTAGGGGGACTGAACACTGAAGCTTTCTTT.

The rearrangement joins TRBV7-2 to TRBJ1-1; perhaps TRBD1 as D (5 bases). Between the trimmed V and J ends, which lost 5 bases and 4 bases, there was a span of 17 bases. The V gene's germline CDR1 is SGHTA and CDR2 FQGNSA. This CDR3 contains 15 residues. The CDR3 loop is CASSIGRQGPTEAFF. CDR3 bases: TGTGCCAGCAGCATTGGAAGGCAGGGACCCACTGAAGCTTTCTTT.

The chain uses TRBV29-1 and TRBJ1-2; no firm D call. Per germline, CDR1 SQVTM and CDR2 ANQGSEA. Trimming stripped 5 bases from V and 11 bases from J, with 18 bases between. This CDR3 has 12 residues. CDR3 amino acids: CSVWSGETGYTF. The DNA of the CDR3 is TGCAGCGTTTGGAGTGGAGAGACTGGATACACCTTC.

This clone was seen once. This chain connects TRBV30 to TRBJ1-5, with 8 bases identical to TRBD1. Per germline, CDR1 GTSNPN and CDR2 SVGIG (reference sequence). The ends lost 5 bases at V and 2 bases at J; junction bases unmatched: 5. The CDR3 sequence is 14 residues long. The CDR3 loop is CAWEGTGGNQPQHF. The CDR3 region has the DNA TGTGCCTGGGAAGGGACAGGAGGCAATCAGCCCCAGCATTTT.

The genes are TRBV7-9 and TRBJ2-3, with 7 bases aligning to TRBD2. Per the germline V gene, CDR1 is SEHNR and CDR2 is FQNEAQ (reference sequence). The CDR3 consists of 14 residues. J lost 2 bases, V lost 6 bases, and 5 bases had no gene match. The CDR3 here is CASREREDTDTQYF. CDR3 coding DNA: TGTGCCAGCAGAGAACGGGAGGACACAGATACGCAGTATTTT.

The CDR3 coding sequence is TGTGCCAGTAGTGTTGGGACAGGGGGCTACGAGCAGTACTTC. Translated: CASSVGTGGYEQYF. V gene TRBV19 combines with J gene TRBJ2-7; 11 bases fit TRBD1. Germline V gene data show CDR1 as LNHDA and CDR2 as SQIVND (reference sequence). The junction had 3 bases not matched to a gene; V was cut back by 5 bases and J by 3 bases. The CDR3 length is 14 residues.

The chain links TRBV12-5 to TRBJ1-1; D not resolved. With 1 base removed from V and 3 bases from J, the gap between germline ends came to 6 bases. The CDR3 sequence is 13 residues long. Germline loops: CDR1 LGHNT, CDR2 FRNRAP. The CDR3 nucleotides read TGTGCTAGTGGTTTGGGGGGAGACACTGAAGCTTTCTTT. It is translated as CASGLGGDTEAFF. Based on the CDR3 plus reference TRBV12-5 and TRBJ1-1, the full variable domain is DARVTQTPRHKVTEMGQEVTMRCQPILGHNTVFWYRQTMMQGLELLAYFRNRAPLDDSGMPKDRFSAEMPDATLATLKIQPSEPRDSAVYFCASGLGGDTEAFFGQGTRLTVV.